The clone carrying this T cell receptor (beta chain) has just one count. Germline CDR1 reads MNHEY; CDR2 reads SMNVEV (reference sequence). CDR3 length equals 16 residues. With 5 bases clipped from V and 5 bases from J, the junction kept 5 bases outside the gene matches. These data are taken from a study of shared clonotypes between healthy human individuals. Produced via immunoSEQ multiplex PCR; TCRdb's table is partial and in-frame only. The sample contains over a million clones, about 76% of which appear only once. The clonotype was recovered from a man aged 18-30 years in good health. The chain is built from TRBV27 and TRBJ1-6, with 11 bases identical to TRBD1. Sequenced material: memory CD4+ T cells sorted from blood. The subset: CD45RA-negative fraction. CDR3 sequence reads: CASSPSDRGHNSPLHF. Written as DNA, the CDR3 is TGTGCCAGCAGTCCCTCGGACAGGGGGCATAATTCACCCCTCCACTTT.